This TCR beta chain is drawn from a study of cytomegalovirus exposure and HLA in healthy donors. Vbeta (60) and Jbeta (13) primers were used in the PCR. Sequencing was performed with immunoSEQ multiplex PCR; in TCRdb, only in-frame clones are kept and a portion is missing. The sample yields approximately 220,000 clones, over 75% seen once. Points from the study as a whole: Reportedly, HLA-A and HLA-B alleles of most subjects were accurately predicted from TCR beta. Reportedly, cytomegalovirus status was diagnosed with high sensitivity and specificity. CMV antigen specificity was confirmed in vitro for a few CMV-associated chains.

On this clone itself: As yet, its antigen is unknown.

V dropped 2 bases and J dropped 0 bases, with 9 bases sitting between them. The CDR3 totals 15 residues. Germline CDR1 is SGHRS and CDR2 is YFSETQ. Sequencing was performed on PBMCs. This TCR came from a girl aged 2 to 9 in good health and CMV-seronegative. The V call is TRBV5-1, the J call TRBJ2-1; the D gene is possibly TRBD1 (6 bases). The CDR3 protein is CASSLNRASYNEQFF. CDR3 in DNA: TGCGCCAGCAGCTTAAACAGGGCCTCCTACAATGAGCAGTTCTTC.